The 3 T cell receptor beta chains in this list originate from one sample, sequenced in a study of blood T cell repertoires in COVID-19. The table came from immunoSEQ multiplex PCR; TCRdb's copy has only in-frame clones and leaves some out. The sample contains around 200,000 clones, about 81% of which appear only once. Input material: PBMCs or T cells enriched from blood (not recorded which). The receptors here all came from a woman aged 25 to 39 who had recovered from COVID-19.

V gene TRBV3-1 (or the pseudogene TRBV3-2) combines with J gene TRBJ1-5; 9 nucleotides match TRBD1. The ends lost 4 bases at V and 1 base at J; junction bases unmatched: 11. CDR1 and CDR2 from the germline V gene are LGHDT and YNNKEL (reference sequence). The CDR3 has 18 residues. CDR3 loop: CASSPRVQGAGSNQPQHF. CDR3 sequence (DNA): TGTGCCAGCAGCCCAAGGGTACAGGGGGCCGGGAGCAATCAGCCCCAGCATTTT.

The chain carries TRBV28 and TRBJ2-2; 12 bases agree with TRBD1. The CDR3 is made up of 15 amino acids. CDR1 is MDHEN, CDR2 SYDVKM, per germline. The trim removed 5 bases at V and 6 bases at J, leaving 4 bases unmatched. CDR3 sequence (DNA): TGTGCCAGCAGTGCCCGGGACAGGGGGCCCGGGGAGCTGTTTTTT. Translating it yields CASSARDRGPGELFF.

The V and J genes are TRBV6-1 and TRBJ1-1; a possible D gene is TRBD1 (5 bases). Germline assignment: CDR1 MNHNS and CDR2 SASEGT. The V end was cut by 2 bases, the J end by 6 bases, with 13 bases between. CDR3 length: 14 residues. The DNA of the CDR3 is TGTGCCAGCAGTGAATTACGGGGGTACTCTGAAGCTTTCTTT. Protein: CASSELRGYSEAFF.